This T cell receptor beta chain was sequenced in a study of early T cells in non-severe SARS-CoV-2 infection. Overall study context: Sequenced material consisted of bulk RNA (from unsorted whole blood), and chains were unpaired.

Study results and caveats: Private and CD4 specificities were missed by VDJdb matching, which favored anti-spike CD8 responses.

By sample fraction, this clonotype is medium-sized. Its specificity is unknown. There are 14 residues in the CDR3. J gave up 4 bases and V 10 bases, and 9 bases lay outside the gene matches. Unique molecular identifiers tagged individual cDNA molecules. One entry per CDR3 protein, called by TCRdb with MiXCR from the 5' RACE reads. This sample has more than 25,000 distinct CDR3 sequences; 5.3% occur once, and the top ten carry roughly 4.4%. This sequence originates from an adult who was a healthcare worker with PCR-confirmed SARS-CoV-2 infection or an uninfected control (not recorded which). The sample was whole blood. The V call is TRBV12-3 or TRBV12-4, the J call TRBJ2-3; 9 bases agree with TRBD2. The CDR3 bases are TGTGCCATCCTTAGCGGGAGAGAATCAGATACGCAGTATTTT. This sequence encodes CAILSGRESDTQYF.